The rows below give T cell receptor beta chains drawn from one sample of a study of blood T cell repertoires in COVID-19. Here immunoSEQ multiplex PCR was the method, and the copy in TCRdb shows in-frame clones only, minus some. The sample holds about 260,000 clones; approximately 84% are singletons and the top ten take around 1.8%. Material for sequencing was peripheral blood. The receptors shown here come from a woman of 80 years or more with acute or convalescent COVID-19. Both conserved end residues are part of each CDR3. A D gene is named only where the DNA matches it firmly. Some rows have no size entry. The others give once, few or many, or a class for an expanded clone.

CDR3aa	CDR3nt	j_gene	abundance	d_gene	v_gene
CASSSPQGRETEAFF	TGTGCCAGCAGTTCCCCTCAGGGGAGGGAGACTGAAGCTTTCTTT	TRBJ1-1	NA	NA	TRBV7-2
CASSEASLGHNEQFF	TGTGCCAGCAGTGAAGCTAGCCTAGGACATAATGAGCAGTTCTTC	TRBJ2-1	NA	NA	TRBV2
CSGKLTVNTEAFF	TGCAGCGGTAAACTGACAGTGAACACTGAAGCTTTCTTT	TRBJ1-1	NA	NA	TRBV29-1
CASSFLGRDGNTIYF	TGTGCCAGCAGCTTCCTGGGGAGGGATGGAAACACCATATATTTT	TRBJ1-3	few	NA	TRBV7-2
CASSRNLPGLNYWQYF	TGTGCCAGCAGCCGAAACCTTCCCGGACTTAACTACTGGCAGTACTTC	TRBJ2-7	NA	NA	TRBV5-8
CASSLDPGQGTNTGELFF	TGTGCCAGCAGTCTAGACCCGGGACAGGGAACGAACACCGGGGAGCTGTTTTTT	TRBJ2-2	NA	TRBD1	TRBV7-3
CASSLQGYGQPQHF	TGTGCCAGCAGCTTACAGGGGTATGGTCAGCCCCAGCATTTT	TRBJ1-5	NA	NA	TRBV7-2
CASSLGTSGYNEQFF	TGTGCCAGCAGCTTAGGGACTAGCGGATACAATGAGCAGTTCTTC	TRBJ2-1	NA	TRBD2	TRBV7-3
CASSMGQGAYEQYF	TGTGCCAGCAGCATGGGACAGGGGGCGTACGAGCAGTACTTC	TRBJ2-7	NA	TRBD1	TRBV11-1
CASSVQGARTEAFF	TGTGCCAGCAGCGTACAGGGGGCGCGGACTGAAGCTTTCTTT	TRBJ1-1	NA	TRBD1	TRBV3-1/TRBV3-2
CASSSDRGRLETQYF	TGTGCCAGCAGCTCAGACAGGGGACGCTTGGAGACCCAGTACTTC	TRBJ2-5	NA	TRBD1	TRBV11-1
CASSQSPNSNQPQHF	TGCGCCAGCAGCCAATCCCCAAATAGCAATCAGCCCCAGCATTTT	TRBJ1-5	NA	NA	TRBV4-3
CASSSSTGPGQPQHF	TGTGCCAGCAGCTCCTCCACAGGGCCCGGTCAGCCCCAGCATTTT	TRBJ1-5	NA	NA	TRBV11-2
CASSVESEGVAEQYF	TGTGCCAGCAGCGTAGAGTCTGAGGGGGTAGCCGAGCAGTACTTC	TRBJ2-7	NA	NA	TRBV9
CASSLTLGNYGYTF	TGTGCCAGCAGCTTGACACTAGGAAACTATGGCTACACCTTC	TRBJ1-2	NA	NA	TRBV5-6
CASSIDRIAISGNTIYF	TGTGCCAGTAGTATAGATCGTATAGCCATCTCTGGAAACACCATATATTTT	TRBJ1-3	NA	NA	TRBV19
CSVAGTRNQPQHF	TGCAGCGTGGCAGGTACTCGCAATCAGCCCCAGCATTTT	TRBJ1-5	few	NA	TRBV29-1
CASSSTPTVPINSPLHF	TGTGCCAGCAGCTCAACCCCAACTGTACCCATTAATTCACCCCTCCACTTT	TRBJ1-6	NA	NA	TRBV7-2
CASSPTSYEQYF	TGTGCCAGCAGCCCAACTAGTTACGAGCAGTACTTC	TRBJ2-7	NA	NA	TRBV7-2
CASSPGLAGATDTQYF	TGTGCCAGCAGCCCGGGACTAGCGGGAGCGACAGATACGCAGTATTTT	TRBJ2-3	NA	TRBD2	TRBV11-2
CASSLSGGVEGYTF	TGCGCCAGCAGTTTGTCAGGGGGTGTCGAGGGCTACACCTTC	TRBJ1-2	NA	TRBD1	TRBV5-1
CASSVGRQGLAGNTIYF	TGTGCCAGCAGCGTGGGGAGACAGGGGCTGGCTGGAAACACCATATATTTT	TRBJ1-3	NA	TRBD1	TRBV9
CASSFGLAVNTGELFF	TGTGCCAGCAGCTTTGGACTAGCGGTGAACACCGGGGAGCTGTTTTTT	TRBJ2-2	NA	TRBD2	TRBV7-2
CASSQGSGDYNEQFF	TGTGCCAGCAGCCAAGGTAGCGGGGACTACAATGAGCAGTTCTTC	TRBJ2-1	NA	TRBD2	TRBV3-1/TRBV3-2
CASSLDPGSGNTIYF	TGCGCCAGCAGCTTGGATCCGGGCTCTGGAAACACCATATATTTT	TRBJ1-3	NA	NA	TRBV5-1
CASSPGLVFEQYF	TGTGCCAGCAGCCCGGGACTAGTGTTCGAGCAGTACTTC	TRBJ2-7	NA	TRBD2	TRBV7-2
CASSSRDSKSYNEQFF	TGTGCCAGCAGCTCACGGGACAGCAAATCCTACAATGAGCAGTTCTTC	TRBJ2-1	NA	TRBD1	TRBV5-8
CASSLASYSYEQYF	TGCGCCAGCAGCTTGGCTTCTTACTCCTACGAGCAGTACTTC	TRBJ2-7	NA	NA	TRBV5-1
CASSLEGLSGANVLTF	TGCGCCAGCAGCTTGGAAGGACTGTCTGGGGCCAACGTCCTGACTTTC	TRBJ2-6	NA	NA	TRBV5-1
CASSRGQVTSGIADTQYF	TGTGCCAGCAGCCGGGGGCAGGTTACTAGCGGGATCGCAGATACGCAGTATTTT	TRBJ2-3	NA	TRBD2	TRBV11-3
CASTGLAGGHEQFF	TGTGCCAGCACGGGACTAGCGGGAGGGCATGAGCAGTTCTTC	TRBJ2-1	few	TRBD2	TRBV19
CASRQGATANEKLFF	TGTGCCAGCAGACAGGGGGCTACGGCTAATGAAAAACTGTTTTTT	TRBJ1-4	NA	TRBD1	TRBV2
CASSPPGVRETQYF	TGTGCCAGCAGCCCCCCGGGGGTCCGCGAGACCCAGTACTTC	TRBJ2-5	NA	NA	TRBV14
CASSPQGQGIGQPQHF	TGTGCCAGTAGTCCCCAGGGACAGGGGATTGGGCAGCCCCAGCATTTT	TRBJ1-5	few	TRBD1	TRBV19
CASSPQGAGNTIYF	TGTGCCAGCTCACCCCAGGGGGCCGGAAACACCATATATTTT	TRBJ1-3	NA	TRBD1	TRBV18
CASSQGQGAIYEQYF	TGCGCCAGCAGCCAAGGACAGGGAGCAATATACGAGCAGTACTTC	TRBJ2-7	NA	TRBD1	TRBV4-1
CASSPKGQTDNSPLHF	TGCGCCAGCAGCCCAAAGGGACAGACCGATAATTCACCCCTCCACTTT	TRBJ1-6	NA	TRBD1	TRBV5-1
CASSQGLGQYEQYF	TGTGCCAGCAGCCAAGGGTTGGGACAGTACGAGCAGTACTTC	TRBJ2-7	NA	TRBD1	TRBV7-2
CASSYQNSNEKLFF	TGTGCCAGCAGTTACCAGAACAGCAATGAAAAACTGTTTTTT	TRBJ1-4	NA	NA	TRBV6-6
CASSQDQWTVRDYGYTF	TGCGCCAGCAGCCAAGATCAGTGGACAGTCCGTGACTATGGCTACACCTTC	TRBJ1-2	NA	NA	TRBV4-3
CASSLPRGGTEAFF	TGTGCCAGCAGCTTACCCAGGGGTGGCACTGAAGCTTTCTTT	TRBJ1-1	NA	NA	TRBV7-2
CASSFTSVTYNEQFF	TGTGCCAGCAGCTTTACTAGCGTTACCTACAATGAGCAGTTCTTC	TRBJ2-1	few	TRBD2	TRBV7-2
CASSKGQGAFRTDTQYF	TGTGCCAGTAGTAAAGGACAGGGGGCCTTCCGCACAGATACGCAGTATTTT	TRBJ2-3	NA	TRBD1	TRBV19
CASSQGTGGSYEQYF	TGTGCCAGCAGCCAGGGGACAGGGGGCTCCTACGAGCAGTACTTC	TRBJ2-7	NA	TRBD1	TRBV4-2
CASSLGSADSYGYTF	TGTGCCAGCAGCTTAGGATCGGCGGATTCGTATGGCTACACCTTC	TRBJ1-2	NA	NA	TRBV11-2
CASSAQGSGANVLTF	TGTGCCAGCAGCGCACAGGGCTCTGGGGCCAACGTCCTGACTTTC	TRBJ2-6	NA	NA	TRBV6-5
CASSPSGQGNTGELFF	TGTGCCAGCTCACCTTCGGGACAGGGTAACACCGGGGAGCTGTTTTTT	TRBJ2-2	NA	TRBD1	TRBV18
CAWSIHTETEAFF	TGTGCCTGGAGTATACATACGGAGACTGAAGCTTTCTTT	TRBJ1-1	NA	NA	TRBV30
CASSPTQINEKLFF	TGTGCCAGCTCACCAACCCAGATTAATGAAAAACTGTTTTTT	TRBJ1-4	NA	NA	TRBV18
CASSPTGPKGNQPQHF	TGTGCCAGTAGCCCTACAGGCCCTAAAGGCAATCAGCCCCAGCATTTT	TRBJ1-5	NA	NA	TRBV19
CASSLRGAQETQYF	TGTGCCAGCAGTCTCCGGGGGGCTCAAGAGACCCAGTACTTC	TRBJ2-5	NA	NA	TRBV6-1
CASSYSNSGTLNTEAFF	TGTGCCAGCAGTTACTCTAATTCCGGGACACTCAACACTGAAGCTTTCTTT	TRBJ1-1	NA	NA	TRBV6-2/TRBV6-3
CARSFHPQGVEETQYF	TGTGCCAGAAGCTTTCATCCCCAGGGGGTGGAAGAGACCCAGTACTTC	TRBJ2-5	NA	TRBD1	TRBV5-3
CASAVWEETQYF	TGTGCCAGCGCGGTGTGGGAAGAGACCCAGTACTTC	TRBJ2-5	NA	NA	TRBV5-4
CASSLKRTSGGEYQETQYF	TGTGCCAGCAGCTTAAAAAGGACTAGCGGGGGGGAGTACCAAGAGACCCAGTACTTC	TRBJ2-5	NA	TRBD2	TRBV7-6
CASSPSSQYNSPLHF	TGTGCCAGCAGCCCCTCTTCCCAGTATAATTCACCCCTCCACTTT	TRBJ1-6	NA	NA	TRBV5-4
CASSLRDYQETQYF	TGTGCCAGCAGCTTGCGGGACTACCAAGAGACCCAGTACTTC	TRBJ2-5	NA	NA	TRBV5-6
CASRAGPMNTEAFF	TGTGCCAGCAGGGCAGGTCCTATGAACACTGAAGCTTTCTTT	TRBJ1-1	few	NA	TRBV28
CATSDPGQPNTGELFF	TGTGCCACCAGTGACCCCGGACAGCCGAACACCGGGGAGCTGTTTTTT	TRBJ2-2	NA	NA	TRBV24-1